The clone carrying this T cell receptor beta chain was seen repeatedly, ten times or more. Its antigen remains unidentified. This CDR3 has 11 amino acids. J was trimmed by 6 bases and V by 11 bases; bases with no gene match: 2. Germline V CDR1 and CDR2: SNHLY, FYNNEI. This sample is part of a study of T cells in Graves' hyperthyroidism and ophthalmopathy. Overall study results and limits: Ophthalmopathy, which appeared later, was predicted by the model a median about 6.8 months before onset. Also found in blood were most expanded thyroid clonotypes above 0.001.

Amplified TCR beta CDR3 regions came from RNA transcripts. The HTBI set primed first-round TCR CDR3 RT-PCR. Via MiXCR, TCRdb re-called the multiplex PCR reads, giving one row per CDR3 protein. The sample records 600,000 to 700,000 distinct CDR3 sequences, 40% to 55% being singletons. Exclusion criteria comprised uncontrolled infection, other autoimmune disease, pregnancy or lactation. Each diagnosis was grounded in clinical symptoms, serum thyroxine and TRAb, thyroid ultrasound, and orbital computed tomography. The chain employs TRBV2 and TRBJ1-2; the match to TRBD1 covers 11 bases. This receptor was taken from an adult man with Graves' disease, either hyperthyroidism or ophthalmopathy (not recorded which). Sequenced input: peripheral blood or thyroid tissue (not recorded which). CDR3 DNA sequence: TGTGCCGGGACAGGGGGAGATGGCTACACCTTC. Its translation: CAGTGGDGYTF. Full variable domain (rest looked up from reference TRBV2 and TRBJ1-2): EPEVTQTPSHQVTQMGQEVILRCVPISNHLYFYWYRQILGQKVEFLVSFYNNEISEKSEIFDDQFSVERPDGSNFTLKIRSTKLEDSAMYFCAGTGGDGYTFGSGTRLTVV.